Here is one TCR beta chain with its context. What it recognizes is unknown. The sample originates from a study of cytomegalovirus exposure and HLA in healthy donors. Turning to the study itself: Out of 180 million or so T cells, an earlier analysis found some 110 million unique TCR beta sequences in total. Whole-study results and caveats: Later analysis showed TCR association rates varying by HLA locus, highest for DRB1 and lowest for HLA-C. Roughly even sequencing depth across donors was the assumption behind the presence/absence analyses.

Germline V gives CDR1 GTSNPN, CDR2 SVGIG (reference sequence). The V and J ends lost 2 bases and 5 bases respectively, with 9 bases between them. The CDR3 is 13 residues long. This PCR relied on a set of 60 Vbeta primers and 13 Jbeta primers. Sequenced by immunoSEQ multiplex PCR; TCRdb stores in-frame clones only, minus some. The sample contains approximately 100,000 clones, about 78% of which appear only once. Sequencing was performed on PBMCs. The chain has TRBV30 and TRBJ2-2; D gene uncertain. This clonotype was obtained from a woman aged 40 to 50 in good health and CMV-seropositive. The CDR3 DNA sequence: TGTGCCTGGAGTTTAGCCCGGACCGGGGAGCTGTTTTTT. Its protein is CAWSLARTGELFF.